These 15 T cell receptor beta chains came from one sample sequenced in a study of cytomegalovirus exposure and HLA in healthy donors. The PCR used 60 Vbeta and 13 Jbeta primers. Libraries were prepared by immunoSEQ multiplex PCR; TCRdb keeps only in-frame clonotypes and omits some of them. The sample lists 150,000 to 200,000 clones, 84% seen once, with 4.8% in the top ten. Sample: PBMCs. These receptors were collected from a girl between 5 and 17 years old in good health and CMV-seropositive.

Only one count was recorded for this clone. The chain recombines TRBV7-2 with TRBJ2-1; no reliable D call. The CDR3 has 12 amino acids. The V and J ends lost 5 bases and 3 bases respectively, with 5 bases between them. CDR1 SGHTA and CDR2 FQGNSA come from the germline V gene. The CDR3 region is CASSRLYNEQFF. The DNA of the CDR3 is TGTGCCAGCAGCCGACTCTACAATGAGCAGTTCTTC.

A single count supports this clone. The J gene is TRBJ2-3, the V gene TRBV18; 11 bases agree with TRBD2. V shed 3 bases, J shed 0 bases, and the junction held 5 bases outside the gene matches. This CDR3 comprises 17 residues. Per germline, CDR1 KGHSH and CDR2 LQKENI. In DNA, the CDR3 is TGTGCCAGCTCACCGGTAGCGGGGGGGCTTAGCACAGATACGCAGTATTTT. Translated: CASSPVAGGLSTDTQYF.

This chain links TRBV11-2 with TRBJ2-1; TRBD2 matches 13 bases. Per the germline V gene, CDR1 is SGHAT and CDR2 is FQNNGV. The length of the CDR3 is 15 residues. Trimming cost V 5 bases and J 8 bases; bases outside gene matches: 6. CDR3 amino acids: CASSGGTSGVHEQFF. The CDR3 coding sequence is TGTGCCAGCAGCGGGGGGACTAGCGGGGTCCATGAGCAGTTCTTC.

This clone has a single count. V usage is TRBV5-1 and J usage is TRBJ2-2, with D possibly matching TRBD1 (6 bases). This CDR3 is built from 15 residues. The germline V and J ends were trimmed by 0 bases and 0 bases, with 6 bases remaining between them. Germline V CDR1 and CDR2: SGHRS, YFSETQ. CDR3 DNA sequence: TGCGCCAGCAGCTTGGACAGGGCGAACACCGGGGAGCTGTTTTTT. Its protein product is CASSLDRANTGELFF.

The chain employs TRBV27 and TRBJ2-5; 7 nucleotides match TRBD1. Matching the DNA end better, TRBJ2-7 makes the J call doubtful. The CDR3 covers 16 residues. Looked up from germline, CDR1 is MNHEY and CDR2 is SMNVEV (reference sequence). CDR3 loop: CASSGPDRKGSYEQYF. The CDR3, as DNA: TGTGCCAGCAGTGGGCCGGACAGGAAGGGGTCCTACGAGCAGTACTTC.

This chain joins TRBV5-1 and TRBJ2-7, with 7 bases that match TRBD1. CDR1 SGHRS and CDR2 YFSETQ come from the germline V gene. Losses at the gene ends were 4 bases for V and 2 bases for J; bases not matched to a gene: 12. The length of the CDR3 is 16 residues. The CDR3 is CASSLLDRATTYEQYF. The CDR3 coding sequence is TGCGCCAGCAGCCTACTTGACAGGGCGACAACCTACGAGCAGTACTTC.

The chain employs TRBV9 and TRBJ2-5, with 7 bases identical to TRBD2. The end of the DNA fits TRBJ2-7 better, so the J call may be wrong. Germline CDR1 and CDR2: SGDLS and YYNGEE. This CDR3 comprises 14 residues. CDR3 nucleotide sequence: TGTGCCAGCAGCGTATCGGGGGGATCCTACGAGCAGTACTTC. Translated, it gives CASSVSGGSYEQYF.

This chain joins TRBV28 and TRBJ1-2; the D is unclear. Germline lookup yields CDR1 MDHEN and CDR2 SYDVKM. V lost 5 bases and J lost 6, with 10 bases in between. CDR3 size: 12 residues. The CDR3, as DNA: TGTGCCAGCAGTATATCTCCGGATGGCTACACCTTC. It is translated as CASSISPDGYTF.

This clone was seen more than once but under ten times. The rearrangement links TRBV16 to TRBJ2-5; D is unclear. Trimming shortened V by 1 base and J by 2 bases, and 8 bases separated the two germline ends. Germline-derived CDR1 and CDR2 are KGHSY and FQNENV. The CDR3 loop spans 14 amino acids. CDR3 nucleotides: TGTGCCAGCAGCCAATATCGGTTTCAAGAGACCCAGTACTTC. The encoded protein is CASSQYRFQETQYF.

The chain joins TRBV2 to TRBJ1-3, with TRBD1 matching 7 bases. The CDR3 runs to 14 residues. Germline CDR1 and CDR2: SNHLY and FYNNEI. V lost 6 bases to trimming and J lost 4 bases; unmatched junction nucleotides: 6. The CDR3 DNA reads TGTGCCAGCAGCGTGGGACAGACAGGAAACACCATATATTTT. Translation: CASSVGQTGNTIYF.

With regard to this clone: Sequence at one end of the junction differs from germline and may be a read error. CDR3 sequence: CAGSLGGDPSRFNQPQHF. The CDR3 region has the DNA TGCGCCGGCAGCTTGGGGGGAGATCCTTCCCGCTTTAATCAGCCCCAGCATTTT. This chain links TRBV5-1 with TRBJ1-5; perhaps TRBD1 as D (5 bases). CDR1 and CDR2 (germline): SGHRS, YFSETQ. The length of the CDR3 is 18 residues.

V usage is TRBV7-9 and J usage is TRBJ1-6; D call uncertain. Trimming cost V 1 base and J 10 bases, with 11 bases left between them. CDR3 length: 14 amino acids. The germline V gene has CDR1 SEHNR and CDR2 FQNEAQ (reference sequence). The CDR3 DNA sequence: TGTGCCAGCAGCTTAGTGGTTGTTGAGTCACCCCTCCACTTT. Amino acid sequence: CASSLVVVESPLHF.

The genes are TRBV9 and TRBJ1-2; D not certain. The CDR3 sequence is 16 residues long. The V and J ends lost 4 bases and 1 base respectively, with 17 bases between them. CDR1 is SGDLS, CDR2 YYNGEE, per germline. CDR3 loop: CASSINPDGLNYGYTF. In nucleotides, the CDR3 is TGTGCCAGCAGCATAAACCCGGACGGACTTAACTATGGCTACACCTTC.

On this clone: An end of the junction does not agree with germline; a read error may underlie this. The DNA for the CDR3 is TGTGCCAGCAGCTCAGGGCCGGGACTAGAAGACTTC. Its translation is CASSSGPGLEDF. This sequence joins TRBV11-3 and TRBJ2-5, with 8 bases matching TRBD2. This CDR3 is built from 12 residues. Germline V gene lookup returns CDR1 SGHNT and CDR2 YENEEA.

On this clone itself: One junction end does not reproduce the germline sequence, and a read error may be involved. V is TRBV7-9 and J is TRBJ2-7; tentatively, D is TRBD1 (5 bases). CDR3 length: 18 amino acids. The germline V gene has CDR1 SEHNR and CDR2 FQNEAQ (reference sequence). CDR3: CSSSHISGSVLSPYEQYF. The CDR3 DNA is TGTTCCAGCAGCCACATCTCAGGGTCCGTCCTATCCCCCTACGAGCAGTACTTC.